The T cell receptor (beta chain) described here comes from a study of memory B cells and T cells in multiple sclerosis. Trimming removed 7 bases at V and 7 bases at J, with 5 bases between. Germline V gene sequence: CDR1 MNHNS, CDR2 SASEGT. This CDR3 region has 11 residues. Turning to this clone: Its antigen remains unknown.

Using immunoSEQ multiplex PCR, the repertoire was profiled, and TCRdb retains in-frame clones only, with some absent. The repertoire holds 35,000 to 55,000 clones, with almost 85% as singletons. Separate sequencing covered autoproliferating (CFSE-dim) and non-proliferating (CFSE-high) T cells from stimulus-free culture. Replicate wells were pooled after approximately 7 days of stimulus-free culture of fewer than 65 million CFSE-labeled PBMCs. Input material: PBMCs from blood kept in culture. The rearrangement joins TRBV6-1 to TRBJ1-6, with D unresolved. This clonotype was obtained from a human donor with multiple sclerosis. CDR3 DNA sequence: TGTGCCAGCACTAAGAATTCACCCCTCCACTTT. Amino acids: CASTKNSPLHF.